This T cell receptor beta chain was identified in a study of early T cells in non-severe SARS-CoV-2 infection (dated by TCRdb to about 2021). For the study in its entirety: Because TCR sequencing relied on bulk RNA taken from unsorted whole blood, pairing of alpha and beta chains was not possible. Overall results and qualifications from the work: Matching against VDJdb was skewed toward anti-spike CD8 responses, likely underestimated virus-specific expansions, and missed private and CD4 specificities.

Library generation was performed with 5' RACE. The sequencer listed for this sample is NextSeq 500. In the TCR library protocol, unique molecular identifiers were attached to individual cDNA molecules to correct for PCR bias and sequencing error. Both TCR alpha and beta chains were sequenced, and tight co-correlation was observed between alpha and beta sequence abundances in each sample. From the authors' description of their analysis: Decombinator V4 was used to annotate TCR sequences for V gene, J gene and CDR3. TCRs were defined as expanded if a significant change between any two time points was detected under a Poisson model with p below 0.0001. TCR abundances were normalised to the total number of TCRs sequenced per sample and were expressed as counts per million. TRAV1-2 paired with TRAJ12, TRAJ20 or TRAJ33 defined MAIT TCRs, while TRAV10 paired with TRAJ18 defined iNKT TCRs. VDJdb, accessed 1 November 2021, was searched for CMV, EBV and SARS-CoV-2 annotated TCRs, excluding TCRs annotated for multiple antigens. The public reads were run again by TCRdb, first through fastp at Q25 and then through MiXCR, and only productive beta chains were kept. Rows with one shared CDR3 protein collapse into an entry with the most common genes and DNA. The V and J calls shown here were made by TCRdb, not taken from the authors' results. The sample table lists tens of thousands of distinct CDR3 sequences, over 13% of them with a count of one. The ten largest clones add up to roughly 3% of the sample.

The cysteine opens and the phenylalanine closes a CDR3 of 13 amino acids. Only CDR3 DNA is held: 39 bases, read in frame from base 1. Here V drops 5 bases and J drops 6 bases, and the junction holds 4 bases not matched to any gene. CDR1 SGHTA and CDR2 FQGNSA were looked up in the germline V gene. A case-control design nested within a healthcare worker cohort in London, UK, was used, with weekly nasopharyngeal swab PCR tests and blood sampling performed. Healthcare workers were enrolled in the week of the UK lockdown, from 23 to 31 March 2020, and were followed every week for up to roughly 16 weeks. This clonotype has a handful of counts. There is no known antigen for this receptor. Base qualities are not provided; no much larger clone lies one nucleotide away.

The sample comprised whole blood. The rearrangement combines TRBV7-2 with TRBJ2-4; a stretch of 7 junction bases matches TRBD2. The receptor was isolated from an adult who was a healthcare worker with PCR-confirmed SARS-CoV-2 infection or an uninfected control (not recorded which). The CDR3 reads CASSTRGVNIQYF. The nucleotides read TGTGCCAGCAGCACACGGGGGGTAAACATTCAGTACTTC.